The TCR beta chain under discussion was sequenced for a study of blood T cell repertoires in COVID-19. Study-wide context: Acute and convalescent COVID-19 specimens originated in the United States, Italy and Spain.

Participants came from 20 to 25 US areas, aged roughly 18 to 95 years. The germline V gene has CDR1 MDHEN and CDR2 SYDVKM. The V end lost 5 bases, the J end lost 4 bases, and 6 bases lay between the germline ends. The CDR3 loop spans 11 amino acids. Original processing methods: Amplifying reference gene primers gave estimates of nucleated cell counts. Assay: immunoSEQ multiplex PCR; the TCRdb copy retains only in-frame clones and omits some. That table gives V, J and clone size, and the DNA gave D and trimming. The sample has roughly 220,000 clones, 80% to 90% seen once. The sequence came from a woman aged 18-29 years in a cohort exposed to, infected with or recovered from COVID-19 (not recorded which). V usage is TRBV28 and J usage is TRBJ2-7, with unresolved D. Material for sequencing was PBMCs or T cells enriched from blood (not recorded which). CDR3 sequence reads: CASSVQYEQYF. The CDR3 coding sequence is TGTGCCAGCAGTGTCCAATACGAGCAGTACTTC.